The rows below give T cell receptor beta chains drawn from one sample of a study of beta chain features in type 1 diabetes. Produced via immunoSEQ multiplex PCR; TCRdb's table is partial and in-frame only. The sample lists 120,000 to 150,000 clones; 48% were seen once. The material sequenced was Tregs from blood. The origin of the receptors is a man between 18 and 35 years old in good health. Both conserved end residues are part of each CDR3. Fields, in order: V gene, J gene, clone size, D gene, CDR3 DNA, CDR3 protein. A D gene is named only where the DNA matches it firmly. Not all rows give a size; the values are once, few, many and, for expanded clones, a class.

TRBV4-2	TRBJ2-7	few	TRBD2	TGTGCCAGCAGCCAAGACCCTACTGGCGGGGGGGCCTACGAGCAGTACTTC	CASSQDPTGGGAYEQYF
TRBV5-1	TRBJ2-5	few	.	TGCGCCAGCAGCTTGGTTTCGGGACAAGAGACCCAGTACTTC	CASSLVSGQETQYF
TRBV28	TRBJ1-2	.	.	TGTGCCAGCAGTTTCCGTGGACAGTATGGCTACACCTTC	CASSFRGQYGYTF
TRBV7-9	TRBJ1-5	many	.	TGTGCCAGCAGCTCGTATAGCAATCAGCCCCAGCATTTT	CASSSYSNQPQHF
TRBV4-3	TRBJ2-7	few	TRBD1	TGCGCCAGCAGCCATGCCTACTCCGGGACAGCACTCTCCTACGAGCAGTACTTC	CASSHAYSGTALSYEQYF
TRBV21-1	TRBJ2-7	.	.	TGTGCCAGCAGCATCCGGACAGGGGGTAAGGGGGGGAGCTCCTACGAGCAGTACTTC	CASSIRTGGKGGSSYEQYF
TRBV4-1	TRBJ2-1	.	TRBD2	TGCGCCAGCAGCCAAGTGAATCTAGCGGGGCGCAATGAGCAGTTCTTC	CASSQVNLAGRNEQFF
TRBV27	TRBJ2-6	.	TRBD1	TGTGCCAGCAGTTTATCGTGGGACAGGATATGGAGACCTGGGGCCAACGTCCTGACTTTC	CASSLSWDRIWRPGANVLTF
TRBV27	TRBJ2-5	.	.	TGTGCCAGCAGCGGCTGGCTGTCCGGGGAGACCCAGTACTTC	CASSGWLSGETQYF
TRBV4-2	TRBJ1-4	few	TRBD1	TGTGCCAGCAGCCCTGGACAGGGACGACGGGAAAAACTGTTTTTT	CASSPGQGRREKLFF
TRBV29-1	TRBJ2-5	.	TRBD1	TGCAGCGTTGAGGCAGGGGGCCAGTACTTC	CSVEAGGQYF
TRBV18	TRBJ2-2	.	.	TGTGCCAGCTCGCCAGCCGGGACTTCGAACACCGGGGAGCTGTTTTTT	CASSPAGTSNTGELFF
TRBV11-3	TRBJ2-2	.	.	TGTGCCAGCAGCTTAGGGGCAACCAACACCGGGGAGCTGTTTTTT	CASSLGATNTGELFF
TRBV7-2	TRBJ1-1	few	.	TGTGCCAGCAGCTTACGCGCAGCAGACTCAGAAGCTTTCTTT	CASSLRAADSEAFF
TRBV10-3	TRBJ2-1	.	TRBD1	TGTGCCATCAGTGAGTTTCAGACAGGGGGTAATGAGCAGTTCTTC	CAISEFQTGGNEQFF
TRBV7-7	TRBJ2-6	.	.	TGTGCTAGCAGCTTAGGGGGGGGGCGCTCTGGGGCCAACGTCCTGACTTTC	CASSLGGGRSGANVLTF
TRBV6-4	TRBJ2-1	.	.	TGTGCCAGCCGACTTGAGGGTGAGCAGTTCTTC	CASRLEGEQFF
TRBV9	TRBJ2-1	.	TRBD2	TGTGCCAGCAGCGGACTAGCGGGAGTGGGTAATGAGCAGTTCTTC	CASSGLAGVGNEQFF
TRBV28	TRBJ1-2	.	.	TGTGTGACAGAATTGAACCGAGGCTATGGCTACACCTTC	CVTELNRGYGYTF
TRBV7-2	TRBJ1-5	.	.	TGTGCCAGCAGCTTAGTGGAGGGGCAGCCCCAGCATTTT	CASSLVEGQPQHF
TRBV7-6	TRBJ1-2	few	TRBD1	TGTGCCAGCAGCTTAGAGACAGGGCTGGGCTACACCTTC	CASSLETGLGYTF
TRBV7-3	TRBJ2-3	.	TRBD1	TGTGCCAGCAGCTTAACCAGGGGGCGGCCAGATACGCAGTATTTT	CASSLTRGRPDTQYF
TRBV30	TRBJ1-5	.	.	TGTGCCTGGAGTGTACGGGGGGGCCTGGGACAGCCCCAGCATTTT	CAWSVRGGLGQPQHF
TRBV7-2	TRBJ1-1	.	.	TGTGCCAGCAGCTTACAACAGGCTACCATGAACACTGAAGCTTTCTTT	CASSLQQATMNTEAFF
TRBV19	TRBJ2-1	.	.	TGTGCCAGCCAGGGCGGCGATCAGCAGTTCTTC	CASQGGDQQFF
TRBV6-5	TRBJ1-6	.	TRBD1	TGTGCCAGCCGAGGGGACAGGGGGAAAAATTCACCCCTCCACTTT	CASRGDRGKNSPLHF
TRBV7-2	TRBJ2-1	few	TRBD2	TGTGCCAGCAGGGCGGACAGGAGCGGGAGGAATGAGCAGTTCTTC	CASRADRSGRNEQFF
TRBV9	TRBJ2-7	few	.	TGTGCCAGCAGCGTATCTGCGGGGTTGGCTTGGGAGCAGTACTTC	CASSVSAGLAWEQYF
TRBV7-2	TRBJ2-4	few	.	TGTGCCAGCAGCTTAGCTGGGAGACTAGGGAACATTCAGTACTTC	CASSLAGRLGNIQYF
TRBV27	TRBJ1-5	.	.	TGTGCCAGCAGTATACAGGGCAACGACTACCAGCCCCAGCATTTT	CASSIQGNDYQPQHF
TRBV7-2	TRBJ2-4	.	.	TGTGCCAGCAGCACCGACTCGAGTCTCATTCAGTACTTC	CASSTDSSLIQYF
TRBV7-2	TRBJ1-3	.	.	TGTGCCAGCAGCTTAGTCTCCGGTCGGAGCTCTGGAAACACCATATATTTT	CASSLVSGRSSGNTIYF
TRBV7-2	TRBJ1-2	.	.	TGTGCCAGCAGCCCCCGGACAGCTTTTATTAACTATGGCTACACCTTC	CASSPRTAFINYGYTF
TRBV10-3	TRBJ2-2	once	TRBD2	TGTGCCATCAGCACCACTAGCGGGGTGACTCCCCTATCAAGAGGCGGGGAGCTGTTTTTT	CAISTTSGVTPLSRGGELFF
TRBV9	TRBJ2-2	.	TRBD2	TGTGCCAGCAGCGTAGAAACCGGGACTAGCGGGCGGGAGCTGTTTTTT	CASSVETGTSGRELFF
TRBV19	TRBJ1-1	.	TRBD1	TGTGCCAGTAGAACGCCGAGACAGGGAGGCACTGAAGCTTTCTTT	CASRTPRQGGTEAFF